The source of this T cell receptor (beta chain) is a study of CD8 T cells in ankylosing spondylitis (dated by TCRdb to 2017 to 2019). At the level of the whole study: The study set out to find disease-linked TCR variants by profiling T cell receptor beta repertoires in ankylosing spondylitis patients and healthy donors. Samples of peripheral blood were taken, and for ankylosing spondylitis patients, synovial fluid was collected as well. In total, the full study cohort was made up of some 110 healthy donors and 25 ankylosing spondylitis patients.

TCRdb records Illumina HiSeq 2500 as the sequencer. Quantitative 5'-RACE with molecular barcodes was the method used to prepare the TCR beta libraries. The published analysis was carried out like this. Disease-linked TCR variants were identified with a new computational method built on a probabilistic model of VDJ rearrangement. TCRdb handled the public reads itself, with Q25 trimming in fastp and clone calling in MiXCR, and kept productive beta chains. Merged by CDR3 protein, the rows form single entries marked with the most common genes and DNA. TCRdb, not the original authors, processed these V and J calls. The sample table contains around 120,000 distinct CDR3 sequences; only one count was recorded for roughly 13% of them. Almost 3% of the sample goes to the ten largest clones. A remark on this clonotype: This clone's antigen is unknown. No much larger clone is present one base from it, and per-base qualities are unavailable.

General conclusions and limits of the study: The disease-linked clones showed a CD8+ phenotype and occurred at relatively low frequencies in peripheral blood. A TCR beta motif made up of several highly homologous amino acid variants appeared to be characteristic of blood from ankylosing spondylitis patients. Some motif variants had previously been reported in the synovial fluid and blood of reactive arthritis patients, which suggests shared mechanisms of disease initiation. The disease-linked clones were reported to be significantly enriched in matched synovial fluid samples from ankylosing spondylitis patients.

From a lookup of the germline V gene (reference sequence), CDR1 and CDR2 are GTSNPN and SVGIG. Taken from cysteine to phenylalanine, the CDR3 has 13 residues. The kept DNA is CDR3 alone, 39 bases in frame from the first base. After removal of 5 bases from V and 8 bases from J, the junction retains 10 bases not matched to a gene. Sequenced: blood, either unsorted or a sorted T cell fraction (not recorded which). The TCR sequence derives from a female donor with ankylosing spondylitis or in good health (not recorded which). The receptor chain draws on TRBV30 and TRBJ1-1, and TRBD1 matches 8 of the central bases. For the CDR3, the sequence is CAWGRQGPLEAFF. The DNA reads TGTGCCTGGGGGAGACAGGGGCCCCTCGAAGCTTTCTTT. The variable domain in full, with residues beyond the CDR3 obtained from the reference TRBV30 and TRBJ1-1 genes, is SQTIHQWPATLVQPVGSPLSLECTVEGTSNPNLYWYRQAAGRGLQLLFYSVGIGQISSEVPQNLSASRPQDRQFILSSKKLLLSDSGFYLCAWGRQGPLEAFFGQGTRLTVV.